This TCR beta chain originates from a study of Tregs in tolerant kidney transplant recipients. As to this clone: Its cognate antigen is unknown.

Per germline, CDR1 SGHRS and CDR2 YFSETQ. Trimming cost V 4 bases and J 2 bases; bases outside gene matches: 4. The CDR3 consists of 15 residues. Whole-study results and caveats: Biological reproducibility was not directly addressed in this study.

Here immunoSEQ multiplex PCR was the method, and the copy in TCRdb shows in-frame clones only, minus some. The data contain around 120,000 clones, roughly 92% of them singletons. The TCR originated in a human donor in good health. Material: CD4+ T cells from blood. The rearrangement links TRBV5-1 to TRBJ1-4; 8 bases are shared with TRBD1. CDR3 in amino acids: CASSPQGGTNEKLFF. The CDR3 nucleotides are TGCGCCAGCAGCCCACAGGGGGGCACTAATGAAAAACTGTTTTTT.